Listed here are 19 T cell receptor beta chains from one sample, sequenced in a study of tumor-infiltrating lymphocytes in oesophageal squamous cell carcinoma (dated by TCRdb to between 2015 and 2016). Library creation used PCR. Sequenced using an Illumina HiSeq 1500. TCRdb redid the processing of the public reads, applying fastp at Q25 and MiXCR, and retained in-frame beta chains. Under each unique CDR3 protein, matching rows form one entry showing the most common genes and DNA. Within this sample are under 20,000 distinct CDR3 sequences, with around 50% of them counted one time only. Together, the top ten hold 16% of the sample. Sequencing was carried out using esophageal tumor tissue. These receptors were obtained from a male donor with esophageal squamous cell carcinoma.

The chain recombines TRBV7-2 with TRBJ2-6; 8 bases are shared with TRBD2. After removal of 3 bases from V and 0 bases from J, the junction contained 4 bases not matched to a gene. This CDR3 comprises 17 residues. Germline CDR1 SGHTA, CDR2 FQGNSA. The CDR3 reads CASSLGTRSSGANVLTF. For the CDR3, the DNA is TGTGCCAGCAGCTTGGGGACTAGAAGCTCTGGGGCCAACGTCCTGACTTTC.

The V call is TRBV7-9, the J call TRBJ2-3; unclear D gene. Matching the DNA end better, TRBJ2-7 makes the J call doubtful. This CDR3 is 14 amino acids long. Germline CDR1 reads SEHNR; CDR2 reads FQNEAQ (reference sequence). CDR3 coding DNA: TGTGCCAGCAGCTTAGTTGATAGAGCCTACGAGCAGTACTTC. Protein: CASSLVDRAYEQYF.

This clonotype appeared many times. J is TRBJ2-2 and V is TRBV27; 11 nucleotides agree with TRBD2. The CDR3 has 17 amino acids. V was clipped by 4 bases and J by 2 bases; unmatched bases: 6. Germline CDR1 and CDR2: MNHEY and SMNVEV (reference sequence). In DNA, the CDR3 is TGTGCCAGCAGTTCTCTAGCGGGAGGAGGAAACACCGGGGAGCTGTTTTTT. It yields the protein CASSSLAGGGNTGELFF.

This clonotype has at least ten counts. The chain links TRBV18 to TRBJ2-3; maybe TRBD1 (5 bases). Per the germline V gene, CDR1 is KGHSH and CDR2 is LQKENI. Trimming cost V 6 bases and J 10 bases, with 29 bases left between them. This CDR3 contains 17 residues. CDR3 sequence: CASSPAGNRGLNWAQYF. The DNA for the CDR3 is TGTGCCAGCTCCCCCGCAGGGAACCGAGGCCTAAATTGGGCGCAGTATTTT. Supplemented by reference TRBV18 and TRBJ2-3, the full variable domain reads NAGVMQNPRHLVRRRGQEARLRCSPMKGHSHVYWYRQLPEEGLKFMVYLQKENIIDESGMPKERFSAEFPKEGPSILRIQQVVRGDSAAYFCASSPAGNRGLNWAQYFGPGTRLTVL.

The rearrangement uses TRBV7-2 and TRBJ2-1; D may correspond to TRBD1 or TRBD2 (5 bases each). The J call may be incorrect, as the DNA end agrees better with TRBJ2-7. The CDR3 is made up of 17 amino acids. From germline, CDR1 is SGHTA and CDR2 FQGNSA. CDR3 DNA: TGTGCCAGCAGCCCAGGGCGGGTTGGGACGCTACGTCTGGAGCAGTACTTC. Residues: CASSPGRVGTLRLEQYF.

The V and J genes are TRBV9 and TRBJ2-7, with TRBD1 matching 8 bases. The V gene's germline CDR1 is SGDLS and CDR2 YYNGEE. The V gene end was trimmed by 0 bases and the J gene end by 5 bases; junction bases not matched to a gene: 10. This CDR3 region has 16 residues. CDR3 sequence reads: CASSVAPGQGYNEQYF. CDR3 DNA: TGTGCCAGCAGCGTAGCTCCAGGACAGGGTTACAACGAGCAGTACTTC.

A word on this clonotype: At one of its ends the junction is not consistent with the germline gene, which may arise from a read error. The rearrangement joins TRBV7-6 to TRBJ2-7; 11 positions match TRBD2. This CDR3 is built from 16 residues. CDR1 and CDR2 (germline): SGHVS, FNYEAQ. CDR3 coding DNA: TGTGCTAGCAGCTATTATAGCGGGAGGGCGTCCTACGAGCAGTACTTC. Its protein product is CASSYYSGRASYEQYF.

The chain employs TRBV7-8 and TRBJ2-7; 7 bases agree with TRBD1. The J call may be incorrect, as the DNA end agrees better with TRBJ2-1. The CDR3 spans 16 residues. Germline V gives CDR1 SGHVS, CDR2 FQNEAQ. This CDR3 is CASSLGVVTGVGEQFF. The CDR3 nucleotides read TGTGCCAGCAGCTTAGGGGTCGTCACAGGGGTGGGTGAGCAGTTCTTC.

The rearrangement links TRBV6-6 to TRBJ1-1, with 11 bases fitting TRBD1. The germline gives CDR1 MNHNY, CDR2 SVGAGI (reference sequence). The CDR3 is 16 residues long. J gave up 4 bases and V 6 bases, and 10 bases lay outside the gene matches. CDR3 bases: TGTGCCAGCAGGGGTAACATGGGACAGGGGGTCACTGAAGCTTTCTTT. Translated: CASRGNMGQGVTEAFF.

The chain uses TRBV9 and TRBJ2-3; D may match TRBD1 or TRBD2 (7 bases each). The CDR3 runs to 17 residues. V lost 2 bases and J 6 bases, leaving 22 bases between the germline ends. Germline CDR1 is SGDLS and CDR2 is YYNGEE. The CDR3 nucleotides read TGTGCCAGCAGCGTTGGGACTGTCCAGGGGGGGTACGATACGCAGTATTTT. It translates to CASSVGTVQGGYDTQYF.

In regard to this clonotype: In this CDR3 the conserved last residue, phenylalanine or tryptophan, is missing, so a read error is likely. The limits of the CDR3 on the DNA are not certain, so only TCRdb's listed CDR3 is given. CDR3 sequence: CASSDLAGGRRETQYFGA. The rearrangement uses TRBV7-2 and TRBJ2-6; the D call of TRBD2 is as the table states it, not checked on the DNA. Germline V CDR1 and CDR2: SGHTA, FQGNSA. The CDR3 adds up to 18 amino acids, both ends counted.

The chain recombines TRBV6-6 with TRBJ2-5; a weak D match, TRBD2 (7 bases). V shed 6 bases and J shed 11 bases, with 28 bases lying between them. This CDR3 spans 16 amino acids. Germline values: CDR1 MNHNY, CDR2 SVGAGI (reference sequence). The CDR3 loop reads CASSSIAEGGTNEQYF. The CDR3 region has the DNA TGTGCCAGCAGCTCCATAGCGGAGGGGGGGACCAATGAGCAGTACTTC.

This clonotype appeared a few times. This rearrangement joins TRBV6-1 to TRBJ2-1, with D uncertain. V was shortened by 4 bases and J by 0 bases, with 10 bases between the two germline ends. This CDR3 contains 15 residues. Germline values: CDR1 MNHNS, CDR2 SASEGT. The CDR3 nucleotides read TGTGCCAGCAGTGTTGACCCGAGCTCCTACAATGAGCAGTTCTTC. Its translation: CASSVDPSSYNEQFF.

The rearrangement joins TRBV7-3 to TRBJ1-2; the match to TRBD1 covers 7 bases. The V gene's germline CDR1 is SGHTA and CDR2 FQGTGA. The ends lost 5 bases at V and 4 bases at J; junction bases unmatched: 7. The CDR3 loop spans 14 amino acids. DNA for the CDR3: TGTGCCAGCAGCCAGGGGCAGGGGGGCTATGGCTACACCTTC. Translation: CASSQGQGGYGYTF. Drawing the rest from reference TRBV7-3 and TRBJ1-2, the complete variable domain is GAGVSQTPSNKVTEKGKYVELRCDPISGHTALYWYRQSLGQGPEFLIYFQGTGAADDSGLPNDRFFAVRPEGSVSTLKIQRTERGDSAVYLCASSQGQGGYGYTFGSGTRLTVV.

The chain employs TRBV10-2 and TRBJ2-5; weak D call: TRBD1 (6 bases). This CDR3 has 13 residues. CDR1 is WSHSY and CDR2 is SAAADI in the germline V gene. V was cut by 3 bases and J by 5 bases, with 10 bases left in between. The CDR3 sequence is CASSDRGRETQYF. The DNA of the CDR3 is TGCGCCAGCAGTGACAGGGGCCGGGAGACCCAGTACTTC.

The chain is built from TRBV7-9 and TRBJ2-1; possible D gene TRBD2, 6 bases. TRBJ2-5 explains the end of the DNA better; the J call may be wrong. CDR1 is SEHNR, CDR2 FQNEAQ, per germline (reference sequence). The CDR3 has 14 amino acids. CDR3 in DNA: TGTGCCAGCAGCTATGGACAAGGAGGGGAGACCCAGTACTTC. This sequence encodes CASSYGQGGETQYF.

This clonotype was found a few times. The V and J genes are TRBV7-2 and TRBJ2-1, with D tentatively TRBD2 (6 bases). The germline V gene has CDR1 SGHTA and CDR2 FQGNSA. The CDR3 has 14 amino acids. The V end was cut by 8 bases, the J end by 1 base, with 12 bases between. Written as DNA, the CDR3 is TGTGCCAGCTCCCGGGAGATTTCCTACAATGAGCAGTTCTTC. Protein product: CASSREISYNEQFF.

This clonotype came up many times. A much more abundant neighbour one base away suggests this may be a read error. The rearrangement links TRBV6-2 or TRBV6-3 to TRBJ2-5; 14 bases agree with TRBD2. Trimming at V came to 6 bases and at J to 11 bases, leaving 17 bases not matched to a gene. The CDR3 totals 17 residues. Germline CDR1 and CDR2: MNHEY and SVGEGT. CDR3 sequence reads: CASSGLAGGHRYNEQYF. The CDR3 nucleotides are TGTGCCAGCAGCGGACTAGCGGGAGGTCATCGCTACAATGAGCAGTACTTC.

The CDR3 spells CASRRLHEQFF. In DNA, the CDR3 is TGTGCCAGCAGGAGGCTTCATGAGCAGTTCTTC. The V gene is TRBV28, the J gene TRBJ2-7; D not resolved. The DNA end is more similar to TRBJ2-1, so the J call may be wrong. In germline, CDR1 is MDHEN, CDR2 SYDVKM. This CDR3 comprises 11 residues.